This entry lists 27 T cell receptor beta chains sequenced from one sample in a study of cytomegalovirus exposure and HLA in healthy donors. TCRdb's copy holds only in-frame clones and misses some; the assay was immunoSEQ multiplex PCR. The table records under 300,000 clones, around 91% of them present only once. Input material: PBMCs. The origin of the receptors is a woman aged 18-30 years in good health and CMV-seronegative.

V gene TRBV7-9 combines with J gene TRBJ2-1; 8 bases are a match to TRBD1. The germline CDR1 and CDR2 sequences are SEHNR and FQNEAQ (reference sequence). The length of the CDR3 is 16 residues. With 3 bases clipped from V and 4 bases from J, the junction kept 8 bases outside the gene matches. The DNA of the CDR3 is TGTGCCAGCAGCTTTTCGACAGGGGTCCAATACAATGAGCAGTTCTTC. Translated, it gives CASSFSTGVQYNEQFF.

The CDR3 spells CASRVAGGAYEQYV. CDR3 coding DNA: TGTGCCAGCAGAGTAGCGGGGGGGGCATACGAGCAGTACGTC. The V and J genes are TRBV28 and TRBJ2-7; 11 bases align to TRBD2. CDR1 is MDHEN and CDR2 is SYDVKM in the germline V gene. The J segment lost 4 bases and the V segment lost 6 bases, leaving 5 bases of the junction unmatched. The CDR3 runs to 14 residues.

V and J are TRBV6-6 and TRBJ2-7; 12 bases fit TRBD2. The CDR3 is 16 amino acids. V lost 1 base and J lost 1; bases outside the gene matches: 2. The germline V gene encodes CDR1 MNHNY and CDR2 SVGAGI (reference sequence). DNA for the CDR3: TGTGCCAGCAGTTACTTACTAGCGGGGGGTTCCTACGAGCAGTACTTC. This codes for CASSYLLAGGSYEQYF.

The V and J genes are TRBV7-6 and TRBJ2-6; 9 bases align to TRBD1. Germline-derived CDR1 and CDR2 are SGHVS and FNYEAQ. J gave up 0 bases and V 4 bases, and 7 bases lay outside the gene matches. The CDR3 is 18 amino acids. Written as DNA, the CDR3 is TGTGCCAGCAGCTCAACGACAGGGGGGTACTCTGGGGCCAACGTCCTGACTTTC. Protein: CASSSTTGGYSGANVLTF.

The V call is TRBV6-4, the J call TRBJ1-6; TRBD1 agrees at 10 bases. CDR1 and CDR2 from the germline V gene are MRHNA and SNTAGT. V lost 6 bases to trimming and J lost 8 bases; unmatched junction nucleotides: 4. The CDR3 spans 14 residues. The CDR3 coding sequence is TGTGCCAGCAGCCTCGGGACAGGGGATTCACCCCTCCACTTT. Residues: CASSLGTGDSPLHF.

This clone has only one observation. This chain uses TRBV6-5 with TRBJ1-5; weak D call: TRBD1 (6 bases). The V end lost 4 bases, the J end lost 4 bases, and 14 bases lay between the germline ends. The CDR3 is 15 residues long. Per germline, CDR1 MNHEY and CDR2 SVGAGI. The CDR3 is CASSWDTRPNQPQHF. The CDR3 region has the DNA TGTGCCAGCAGTTGGGACACAAGGCCAAATCAGCCCCAGCATTTT.

This clone was seen just once. V gene TRBV4-1 combines with J gene TRBJ2-1; no reliable D call. The germline V gene encodes CDR1 MGHRA and CDR2 YSYEKL. V gave up 0 bases and J gave up 9 bases, with 6 bases separating them. CDR3 size: 12 residues. The CDR3, as DNA: TGCGCCAGCAGCCAAGAATATAGTGAGCAGTTCTTC. Protein: CASSQEYSEQFF.

The chain is built from TRBV6-1 and TRBJ2-1; 9 bases match TRBD1. V was pared by 4 bases and J by 7 bases, with 11 bases of the junction left unmatched. The CDR3 sequence is 16 residues long. Germline V lookup: CDR1 MNHNS, CDR2 SASEGT. CDR3 sequence: CASSGLQGARLNEQFF. For the CDR3, the DNA is TGTGCCAGCAGTGGCCTACAGGGGGCGCGTTTAAATGAGCAGTTCTTC.

V usage is TRBV10-3 and J usage is TRBJ1-6; D perhaps matches TRBD1 (6 bases). The CDR3 consists of 15 residues. The germline V gene has CDR1 ENHRY and CDR2 SYGVKD. Trimming shortened V by 4 bases and J by 4 bases, and 11 bases separated the two germline ends. The CDR3 bases are TGTGCCATCAGTGGAACAGGGACATATAATTCACCCCTCCACTTT. Amino acids: CAISGTGTYNSPLHF.

V is TRBV29-1 and J is TRBJ2-1, with 11 bases fitting TRBD1. The length of the CDR3 is 14 residues. The V gene's germline CDR1 is SQVTM and CDR2 ANQGSEA. V was pared by 2 bases and J by 8 bases, with 5 bases of the junction left unmatched. CDR3 protein: CSVERDRGSYEQFF. The DNA for the CDR3 is TGCAGCGTTGAACGGGACAGGGGGTCTTATGAGCAGTTCTTC.

The gene calls are TRBV5-6 and TRBJ2-5; 7 bases map to TRBD2. Germline CDR1 reads SGHDT; CDR2 reads YYEEEE. The CDR3 totals 12 residues. Trimming at V came to 0 bases and at J to 13 bases, leaving 6 bases not matched to a gene. The CDR3 DNA reads TGTGCCAGCAGCTTGGGTACTAGCGCACCGTACTTC. Translated, it gives CASSLGTSAPYF.

The gene calls are TRBV28 and TRBJ1-4, with D unclear. In germline, CDR1 is MDHEN, CDR2 SYDVKM. This CDR3 has 14 residues. The V gene lost 3 bases and the J gene lost 5 bases, with 10 bases spanning the gap. CDR3 bases: TGTGCCAGCAGTTTTGAGTTCGGGAATGAAAAACTGTTTTTT. It specifies CASSFEFGNEKLFF.

The chain recombines TRBV19 with TRBJ1-1, with a weak D call TRBD1 (6 bases). The CDR3 totals 14 residues. Germline-derived CDR1 and CDR2 are LNHDA and SQIVND (reference sequence). V was clipped by 5 bases and J by 4 bases, with 14 bases between them. The CDR3 nucleotides are TGTGCCAGTAGTCCAGGGGTTTTGGGCACTGAAGCTTTCTTT. This encodes CASSPGVLGTEAFF.

The V call is TRBV11-3, the J call TRBJ2-1, with D uncertain. The CDR3 runs 12 residues. Trimming stripped 5 bases from V and 10 bases from J, with 12 bases between. CDR1 is SGHNT, CDR2 YENEEA, per germline. The DNA of the CDR3 is TGTGCCAGCAGCGGAGACCCCGACGAGCAGTTCTTC. Its translation is CASSGDPDEQFF.

The genes are TRBV4-3 and TRBJ1-1, with unresolved D. There are 15 residues in the CDR3. Deletions cut 1 base from V and 0 bases from J, with 9 bases between. Germline CDR1 LGHNA, CDR2 YSLEER. The CDR3 DNA follows: TGCGCCAGCAGCCAAGTAGTCGCCGTGAACACTGAAGCTTTCTTT. Its protein product is CASSQVVAVNTEAFF.

The V gene is TRBV6-5, the J gene TRBJ1-2, with D maybe TRBD1 (6 bases). V dropped 7 bases and J dropped 6 bases, with 12 bases sitting between them. This CDR3 contains 12 residues. CDR1 and CDR2 from the germline V gene are MNHEY and SVGAGI. The CDR3 protein is CASKDRRNGYTF. The CDR3 DNA sequence: TGTGCCAGCAAGGACAGAAGAAATGGCTACACCTTC.

V is TRBV10-3 and J is TRBJ1-1; unclear D gene. CDR1 and CDR2 from the germline V gene are ENHRY and SYGVKD. The CDR3 loop spans 17 amino acids. Trimming took off 6 bases at V and 3 bases at J, with 23 bases between the two ends. As DNA, the CDR3 is TGTGCCATCAGAAGTAAGCGGGAGGAGGTTTTGGACACTGAAGCTTTCTTT. Residues: CAIRSKREEVLDTEAFF.

V and J are TRBV28 and TRBJ1-4; TRBD1 agrees at 7 bases. CDR3 size: 14 residues. Germline V gives CDR1 MDHEN, CDR2 SYDVKM. With 8 bases clipped from V and 2 bases from J, the junction kept 5 bases outside the gene matches. In nucleotides, the CDR3 is TGTGCCAGCTCCGACAGGGACACTAATGAAAAACTGTTTTTT. Its protein is CASSDRDTNEKLFF.

This clone was seen only once. The CDR3 nucleotides read TGCGCCAGCAGTGAGTCGACTTCGAACCCTAGCACAGATACGCAGTATTTT. Translating gives CASSESTSNPSTDTQYF. V is TRBV10-1 and J is TRBJ2-3; D is unclear. The length of the CDR3 is 17 residues. Trimming pared 0 bases from V and 0 bases from J, leaving 13 bases between. CDR1 and CDR2 from the germline V gene are WNHNN and SYGVQD (reference sequence).

This chain uses TRBV7-9 with TRBJ1-2; D is unresolved. Per the germline V gene, CDR1 is SEHNR and CDR2 is FQNEAQ (reference sequence). The V end lost 8 bases, the J end lost 4 bases, and 17 bases lay between the germline ends. The CDR3 is 14 residues long. The CDR3 sequence: CASHPSWGGYGYTF. DNA of the CDR3: TGTGCCAGCCACCCATCTTGGGGAGGCTATGGCTACACCTTC.

The chain carries TRBV27 and TRBJ1-5; D gene ambiguous. Germline V gene sequence: CDR1 MNHEY, CDR2 SMNVEV (reference sequence). The CDR3 totals 12 residues. V lost 3 bases and J lost 3, with 3 bases in between. CDR3 region: CASSFYNQPQHF. CDR3 nucleotide sequence: TGTGCCAGCAGTTTTTACAATCAGCCCCAGCATTTT.

The chain uses TRBV2 and TRBJ2-4; D gene unclear. Germline V gene data show CDR1 as SNHLY and CDR2 as FYNNEI. The CDR3 length is 11 residues. The ends were cut back, 0 bases at V and 12 bases at J, with 6 bases in the middle. The CDR3, as DNA: TGTGCCAGCAGTGAAGCGAGTCCTCAGTACTTC. Translation: CASSEASPQYF.

CDR3 amino acids: CASTPGTGMNTEAFF. Written as DNA, the CDR3 is TGTGCCAGCACCCCCGGGACAGGGATGAACACTGAAGCTTTCTTT. This chain uses TRBV5-6 with TRBJ1-1; TRBD1 matches at 9 bases. The CDR3 spans 15 residues. V gave up 6 bases and J gave up 0 bases; unmatched junction bases: 6. Germline CDR1 is SGHDT and CDR2 is YYEEEE.

The genes are TRBV7-2 and TRBJ2-7; 7 bases agree with TRBD1. The J segment lost 2 bases and the V segment lost 5 bases, leaving 9 bases of the junction unmatched. Germline V gene sequence: CDR1 SGHTA, CDR2 FQGNSA. This CDR3 region has 15 residues. The CDR3 here is CASSTNRGVAYEQYV. The CDR3 nucleotides are TGTGCCAGCAGCACCAACAGGGGAGTCGCCTACGAGCAGTACGTC.

The chain is built from TRBV4-1 and TRBJ1-1, with 7 positions matching TRBD1. Germline V CDR1 and CDR2: MGHRA, YSYEKL. The V and J ends lost 4 bases and 1 base, in that order; junction bases with no gene match: 3. The CDR3 is 14 residues long. The CDR3 bases are TGCGCCAGCAGCCCTGGGACAGCGAACACTGAAGCTTTCTTT. Translating it yields CASSPGTANTEAFF.

The chain employs TRBV6-5 and TRBJ2-5, with 12 nucleotides matching TRBD2. Trimming at V came to 8 bases and at J to 5 bases, leaving 9 bases not matched to a gene. Germline V lookup: CDR1 MNHEY, CDR2 SVGAGI. This CDR3 is 15 amino acids long. Written as DNA, the CDR3 is TGTGCCAGCCGGGCACTAGCGGGGGGTCGGGAGACCCAGTACTTC. Encoded protein: CASRALAGGRETQYF.

The chain combines TRBV9 with TRBJ2-3, with TRBD2 matching 7 bases. CDR3 length equals 15 residues. V gave up 0 bases and J gave up 5 bases; unmatched junction bases: 6. CDR1 and CDR2 from the germline V gene are SGDLS and YYNGEE. The CDR3 nucleotides are TGTGCCAGCAGCGTAGGGGACTACGGACAAGATACGCAGTATTTT. Amino acids: CASSVGDYGQDTQYF.